The 2 T cell receptor beta chains presented below share a single source sample, sequenced in a study of CD8+CD57+ T cells in acquired aplastic anemia. TCR beta VDJ combinations and CDR3 sequences were profiled from genomic DNA. TCRdb re-derived calls from the reads in MiXCR, one entry per CDR3 protein. The table shows around 430,000 distinct CDR3 sequences, with less than 35% occurring only once. An expansion of CD8+CD57+ cells by flow cytometry had been shown in patients chosen for sequencing. The specimen sequenced was sorted CD4+, CD8+, or CD8+CD57+ T cells (not recorded which) from PBMCs. Receptors were obtained from a human donor with aplastic anemia.

This clonotype was counted at least ten times. V usage is TRBV7-9 and J usage is TRBJ2-3; D is undetermined. The CDR3 loop spans 12 amino acids. Trimming took 5 bases from V and 0 from J, leaving 3 bases between them. Germline values: CDR1 SEHNR, CDR2 FQNEAQ (reference sequence). This CDR3 is CASSQSTDTQYF. CDR3 sequence (DNA): TGTGCCAGCAGCCAAAGCACAGATACGCAGTATTTT.

The rearrangement links TRBV4-1 to TRBJ1-2; no reliable D call. This CDR3 has 16 amino acids. Germline V gene sequence: CDR1 MGHRA, CDR2 YSYEKL. V was cut by 0 bases and J by 4 bases, with 15 bases left in between. The chain's CDR3 is CASSQERVRSPYGYTF. The CDR3 coding sequence is TGCGCCAGCAGCCAAGAGAGAGTTCGGAGCCCCTATGGCTACACCTTC.